The clone carrying this T cell receptor (beta chain) was observed a few times. Its specificity is unknown. These data originate in a study of T cell repertoires in cytomegalovirus infection. Whole-study context: Matching HLA type, along with CMV infection, was indicated by public TCR beta signatures. General study points: Of the TCR beta families, the public ones yielded a cumulative frequency that identified carriers of CMV plus the relevant HLA. Predominance within the ex vivo response was attributable to HLA-C-restricted CMV-specific TCR beta clonotypes.

MiXCR, run by TCRdb on the reads, gives a single entry per CDR3 protein. The sample records roughly 230,000 distinct CDR3 sequences, more than 15% being singletons. V lost 0 bases and J 6 bases, leaving 19 bases between the germline ends. The CDR3 has 17 amino acids. Germline CDR1 LGHDT, CDR2 YNNKEL (reference sequence). The TCR was taken from a human donor in good health (CMV status not recorded). Some clones in this sample may be carry-over from other donors' samples. The rearrangement links TRBV3-1 to TRBJ2-3; D call uncertain. The sequenced material came from CD8+ T cells from PBMCs. CDR3 bases: TGTGCCAGCAGCCAAGATGGGGTGGTCCTCCCCTGGGATACGCAGTATTTT. This encodes CASSQDGVVLPWDTQYF.